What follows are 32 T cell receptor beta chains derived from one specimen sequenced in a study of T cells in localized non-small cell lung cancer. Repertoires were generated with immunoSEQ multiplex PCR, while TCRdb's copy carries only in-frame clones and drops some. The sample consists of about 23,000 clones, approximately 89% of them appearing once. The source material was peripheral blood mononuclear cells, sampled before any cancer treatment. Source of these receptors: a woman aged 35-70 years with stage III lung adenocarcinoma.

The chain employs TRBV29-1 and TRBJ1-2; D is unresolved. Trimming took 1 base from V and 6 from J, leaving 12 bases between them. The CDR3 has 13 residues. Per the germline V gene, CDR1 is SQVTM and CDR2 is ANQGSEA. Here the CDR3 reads CSVEVLEADGYTF. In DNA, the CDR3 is TGCAGCGTTGAAGTTTTAGAGGCGGATGGCTACACCTTC.

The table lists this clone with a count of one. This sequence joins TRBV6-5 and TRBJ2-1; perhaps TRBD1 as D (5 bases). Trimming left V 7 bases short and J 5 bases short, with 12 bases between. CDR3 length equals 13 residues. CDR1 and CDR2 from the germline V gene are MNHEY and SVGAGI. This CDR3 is CASKRQQNNEQFF. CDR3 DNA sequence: TGTGCCAGCAAACGACAGCAGAACAATGAGCAGTTCTTC.

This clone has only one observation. CDR3 sequence reads: CAWSQEVVRTGELFF. CDR3 bases: TGTGCCTGGAGCCAAGAGGTTGTGAGAACCGGGGAGCTGTTTTTT. The chain has TRBV30 and TRBJ2-2; D unresolved. The CDR3 extends over 15 amino acids. V lost 3 bases and J lost 5, with 16 bases in between. Germline V CDR1 and CDR2: GTSNPN, SVGIG (reference sequence).

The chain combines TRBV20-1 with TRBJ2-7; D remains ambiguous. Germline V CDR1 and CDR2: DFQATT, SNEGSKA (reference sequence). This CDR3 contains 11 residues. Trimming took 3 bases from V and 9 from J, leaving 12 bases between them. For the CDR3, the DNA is TGCAGTGCTAGTCCAGGTTCGGGGCAGTACTTC. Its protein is CSASPGSGQYF.

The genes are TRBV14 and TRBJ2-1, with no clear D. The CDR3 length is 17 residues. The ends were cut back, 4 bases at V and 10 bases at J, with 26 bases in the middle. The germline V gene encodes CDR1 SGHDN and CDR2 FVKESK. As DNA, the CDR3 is TGTGCCAGCAGCCCAATTTTGACCCGCTGGGGAACCGGGGAGCAGTTCTTC. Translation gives CASSPILTRWGTGEQFF.

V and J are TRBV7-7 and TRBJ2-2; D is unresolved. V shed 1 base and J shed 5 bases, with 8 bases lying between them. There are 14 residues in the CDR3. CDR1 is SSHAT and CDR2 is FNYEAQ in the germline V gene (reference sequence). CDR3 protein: CASSLDRVTGELFF. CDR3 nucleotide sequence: TGTGCCAGCAGCTTAGATAGGGTAACCGGGGAGCTGTTTTTT.

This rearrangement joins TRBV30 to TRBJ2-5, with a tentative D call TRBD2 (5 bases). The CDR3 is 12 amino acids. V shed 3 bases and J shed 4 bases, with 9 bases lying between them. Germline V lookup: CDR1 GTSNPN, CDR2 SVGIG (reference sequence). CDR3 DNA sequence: TGTGCCTGGAGCGGAGGCCGAGAGACCCAGTACTTC. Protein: CAWSGGRETQYF.

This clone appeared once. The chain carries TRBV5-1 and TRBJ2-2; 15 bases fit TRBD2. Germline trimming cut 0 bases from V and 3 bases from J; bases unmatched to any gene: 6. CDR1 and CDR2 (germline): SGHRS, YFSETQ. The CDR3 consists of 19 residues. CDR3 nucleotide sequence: TGCGCCAGCAGCTTGGATGGACTAGCGGGAGGGGGTTACACCGGGGAGCTGTTTTTT. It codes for CASSLDGLAGGGYTGELFF.

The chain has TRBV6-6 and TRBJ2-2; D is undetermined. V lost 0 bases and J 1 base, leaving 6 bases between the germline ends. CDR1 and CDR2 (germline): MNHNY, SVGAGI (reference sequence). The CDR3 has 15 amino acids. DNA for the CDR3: TGTGCCAGCAGTTACTCGACACAGAACACCGGGGAGCTGTTTTTT. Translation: CASSYSTQNTGELFF.

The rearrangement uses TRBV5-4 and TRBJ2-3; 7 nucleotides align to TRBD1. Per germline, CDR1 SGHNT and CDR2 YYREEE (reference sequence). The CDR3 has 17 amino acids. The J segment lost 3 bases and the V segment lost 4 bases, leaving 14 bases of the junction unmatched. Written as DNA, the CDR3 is TGTGCCAGCAGCCGAAGTTTACAGGGGTCGGAGACAGATACGCAGTATTTT. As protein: CASSRSLQGSETDTQYF.

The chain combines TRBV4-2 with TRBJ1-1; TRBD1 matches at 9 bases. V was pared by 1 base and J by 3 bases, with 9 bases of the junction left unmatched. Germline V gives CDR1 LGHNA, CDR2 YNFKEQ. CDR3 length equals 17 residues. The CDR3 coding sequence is TGTGCCAGCAGCCAAGGGGTCCGGGACAGGGCGTACACTGAAGCTTTCTTT. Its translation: CASSQGVRDRAYTEAFF.

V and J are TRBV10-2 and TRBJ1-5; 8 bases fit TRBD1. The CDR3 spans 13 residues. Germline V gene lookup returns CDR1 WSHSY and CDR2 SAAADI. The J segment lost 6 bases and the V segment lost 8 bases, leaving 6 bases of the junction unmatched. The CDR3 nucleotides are TGCGCCAGCTTGGGACAGGAGGGTCAGCCCCAGCATTTT. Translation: CASLGQEGQPQHF.

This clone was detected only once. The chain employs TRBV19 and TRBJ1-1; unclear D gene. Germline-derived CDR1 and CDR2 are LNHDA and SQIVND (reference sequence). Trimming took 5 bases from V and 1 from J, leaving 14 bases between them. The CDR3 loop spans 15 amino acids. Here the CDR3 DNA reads TGTGCCAGTAGTTCCCCCGCCCCATCGAACACTGAAGCTTTCTTT. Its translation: CASSSPAPSNTEAFF. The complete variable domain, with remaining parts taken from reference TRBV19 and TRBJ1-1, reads DGGITQSPKYLFRKEGQNVTLSCEQNLNHDAMYWYRQDPGQGLRLIYYSQIVNDFQKGDIAEGYSVSREKKESFPLTVTSAQKNPTAFYLCASSSPAPSNTEAFFGQGTRLTVV.

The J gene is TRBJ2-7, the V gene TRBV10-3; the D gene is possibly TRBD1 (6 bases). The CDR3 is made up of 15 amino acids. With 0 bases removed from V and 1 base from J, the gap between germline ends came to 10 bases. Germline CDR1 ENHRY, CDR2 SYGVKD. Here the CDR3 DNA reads TGTGCCATCAGTGAGTCAGTTCAGGGGTCCTACGAGCAGTACTTC. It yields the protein CAISESVQGSYEQYF.

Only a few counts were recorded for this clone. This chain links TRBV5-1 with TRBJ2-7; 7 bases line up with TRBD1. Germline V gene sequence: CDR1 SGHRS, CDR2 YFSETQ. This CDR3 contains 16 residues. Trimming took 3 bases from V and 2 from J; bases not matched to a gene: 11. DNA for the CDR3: TGCGCCAGCAGCTACTACCCGGGACAGAGTACCTACGAGCAGTACTTC. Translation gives CASSYYPGQSTYEQYF.

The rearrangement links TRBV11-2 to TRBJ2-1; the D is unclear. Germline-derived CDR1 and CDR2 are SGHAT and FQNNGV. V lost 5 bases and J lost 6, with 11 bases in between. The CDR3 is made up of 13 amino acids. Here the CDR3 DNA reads TGTGCCAGCAGCCTTGTGATGAGCAATGAGCAGTTCTTC. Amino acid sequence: CASSLVMSNEQFF.

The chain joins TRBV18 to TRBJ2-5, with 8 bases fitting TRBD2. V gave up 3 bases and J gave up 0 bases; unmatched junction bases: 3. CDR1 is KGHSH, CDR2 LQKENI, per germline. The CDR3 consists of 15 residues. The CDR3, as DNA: TGTGCCAGCTCACCCCAACTAGCGGACCAAGAGACCCAGTACTTC. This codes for CASSPQLADQETQYF. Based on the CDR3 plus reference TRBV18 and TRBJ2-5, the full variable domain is NAGVMQNPRHLVRRRGQEARLRCSPMKGHSHVYWYRQLPEEGLKFMVYLQKENIIDESGMPKERFSAEFPKEGPSILRIQQVVRGDSAAYFCASSPQLADQETQYFGPGTRLLVL.

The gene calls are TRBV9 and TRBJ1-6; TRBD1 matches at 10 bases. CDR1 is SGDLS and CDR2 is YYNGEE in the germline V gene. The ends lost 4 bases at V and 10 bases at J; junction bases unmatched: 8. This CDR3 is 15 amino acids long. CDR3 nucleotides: TGTGCCAGCAGCCCCGGGACAGGGGTCGGATCACCCCTCCACTTT. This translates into CASSPGTGVGSPLHF.

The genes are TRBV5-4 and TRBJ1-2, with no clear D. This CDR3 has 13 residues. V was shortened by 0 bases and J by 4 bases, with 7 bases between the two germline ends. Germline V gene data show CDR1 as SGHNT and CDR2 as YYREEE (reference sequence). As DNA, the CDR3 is TGTGCCAGCAGCTTGGCGCAGAGCTATGGCTACACCTTC. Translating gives CASSLAQSYGYTF.

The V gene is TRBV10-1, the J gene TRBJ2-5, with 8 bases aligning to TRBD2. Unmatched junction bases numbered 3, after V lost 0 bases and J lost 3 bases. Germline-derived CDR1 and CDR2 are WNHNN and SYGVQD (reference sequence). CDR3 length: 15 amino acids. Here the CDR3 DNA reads TGCGCCAGCAGTGAGTCTCGGGGGGGGAAAGAGACCCAGTACTTC. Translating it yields CASSESRGGKETQYF.

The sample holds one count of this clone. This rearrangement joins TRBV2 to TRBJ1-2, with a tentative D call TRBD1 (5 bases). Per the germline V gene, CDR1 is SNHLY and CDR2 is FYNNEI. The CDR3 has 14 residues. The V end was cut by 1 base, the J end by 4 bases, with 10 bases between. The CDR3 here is CASSEEGFGYGYTF. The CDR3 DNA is TGTGCCAGCAGTGAAGAGGGGTTCGGCTATGGCTACACCTTC.

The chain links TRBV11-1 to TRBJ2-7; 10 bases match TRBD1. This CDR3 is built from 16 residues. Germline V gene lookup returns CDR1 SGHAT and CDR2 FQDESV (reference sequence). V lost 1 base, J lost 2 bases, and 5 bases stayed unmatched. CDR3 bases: TGTGCCAGCAGCTTAGTACCGGACAGGGGGGCCTACGAGCAGTACTTC. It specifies CASSLVPDRGAYEQYF. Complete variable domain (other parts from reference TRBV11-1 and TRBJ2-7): EAEVAQSPRYKITEKSQAVAFWCDPISGHATLYWYRQILGQGPELLVQFQDESVVDDSQLPKDRFSAERLKGVDSTLKIQPAELGDSAMYLCASSLVPDRGAYEQYFGPGTRLTVT.

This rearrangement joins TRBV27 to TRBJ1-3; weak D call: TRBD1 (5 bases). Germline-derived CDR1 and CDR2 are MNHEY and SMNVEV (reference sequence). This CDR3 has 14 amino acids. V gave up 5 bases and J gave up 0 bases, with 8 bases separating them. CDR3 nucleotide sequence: TGTGCCAGCAGTCTCGGGACCTCTGGAAACACCATATATTTT. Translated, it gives CASSLGTSGNTIYF.

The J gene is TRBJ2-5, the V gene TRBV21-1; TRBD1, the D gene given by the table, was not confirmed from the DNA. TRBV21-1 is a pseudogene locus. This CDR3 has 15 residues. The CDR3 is CASSKGTGGTQTQYF. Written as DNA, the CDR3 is TGTGCCAGCAGCAAAGGGACAGGGGGCACTCAGACCCAGTACTTC.

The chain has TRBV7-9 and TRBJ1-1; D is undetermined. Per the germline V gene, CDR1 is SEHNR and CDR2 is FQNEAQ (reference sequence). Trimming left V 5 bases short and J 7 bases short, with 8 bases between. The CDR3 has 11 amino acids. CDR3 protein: CASSHPGEAFF. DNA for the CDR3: TGTGCCAGCAGCCACCCGGGTGAAGCTTTCTTT.

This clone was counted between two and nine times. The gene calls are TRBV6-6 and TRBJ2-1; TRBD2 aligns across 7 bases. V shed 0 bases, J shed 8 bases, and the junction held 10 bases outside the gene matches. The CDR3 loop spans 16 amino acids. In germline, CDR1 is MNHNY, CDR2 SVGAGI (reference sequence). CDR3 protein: CASSYSAAGAKDEQFF. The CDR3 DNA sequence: TGTGCCAGCAGTTACTCTGCCGCGGGAGCGAAGGATGAGCAGTTCTTC.

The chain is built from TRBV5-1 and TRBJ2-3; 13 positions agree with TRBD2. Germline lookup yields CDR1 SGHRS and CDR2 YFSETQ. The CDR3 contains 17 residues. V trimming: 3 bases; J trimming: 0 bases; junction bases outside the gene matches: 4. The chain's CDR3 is CASSSTSGRRSTDTQYF. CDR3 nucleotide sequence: TGCGCCAGCAGCTCGACTAGCGGGAGGCGGAGCACAGATACGCAGTATTTT.

The CDR3 nucleotides are TGTGCCAGTAGTACAACTAGTTCATCAGATACGCAGTATTTT. Encoded protein: CASSTTSSSDTQYF. The chain uses TRBV19 and TRBJ2-3; weak D call: TRBD2 (5 bases). The length of the CDR3 is 14 residues. The germline V gene encodes CDR1 LNHDA and CDR2 SQIVND (reference sequence). V was pared by 4 bases and J by 4 bases, with 12 bases between. Combining the CDR3 with reference TRBV19 and TRBJ2-3 gives the whole variable domain DGGITQSPKYLFRKEGQNVTLSCEQNLNHDAMYWYRQDPGQGLRLIYYSQIVNDFQKGDIAEGYSVSREKKESFPLTVTSAQKNPTAFYLCASSTTSSSDTQYFGPGTRLTVL.

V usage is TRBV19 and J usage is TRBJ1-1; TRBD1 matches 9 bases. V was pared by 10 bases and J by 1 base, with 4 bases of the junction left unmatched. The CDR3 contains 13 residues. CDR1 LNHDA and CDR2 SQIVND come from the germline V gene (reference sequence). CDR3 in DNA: TGTGCCACTAGGGGACAGGGGAACACTGAAGCTTTCTTT. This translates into CATRGQGNTEAFF.

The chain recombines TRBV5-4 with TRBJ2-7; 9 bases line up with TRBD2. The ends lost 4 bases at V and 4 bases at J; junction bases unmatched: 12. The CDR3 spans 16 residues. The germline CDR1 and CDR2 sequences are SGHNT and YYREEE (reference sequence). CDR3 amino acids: CASSLLGTSSTYEQYF. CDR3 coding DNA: TGTGCCAGCAGCCTCCTGGGGACTAGCAGCACATACGAGCAGTACTTC.

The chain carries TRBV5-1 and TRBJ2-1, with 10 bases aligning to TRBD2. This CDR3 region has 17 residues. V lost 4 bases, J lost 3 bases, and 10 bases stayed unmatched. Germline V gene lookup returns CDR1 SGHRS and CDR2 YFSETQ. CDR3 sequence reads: CASSEGAAGGRYNEQFF. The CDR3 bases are TGCGCCAGCAGCGAGGGGGCAGCGGGAGGGCGCTACAATGAGCAGTTCTTC.

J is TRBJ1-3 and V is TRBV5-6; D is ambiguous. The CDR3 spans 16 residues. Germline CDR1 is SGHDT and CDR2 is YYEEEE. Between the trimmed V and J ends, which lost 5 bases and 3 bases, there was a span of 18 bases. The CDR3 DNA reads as TGTGCCAGCAGTAGCTGGCAGGTGCCTGTTGGAAACACCATATATTTT. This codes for CASSSWQVPVGNTIYF.